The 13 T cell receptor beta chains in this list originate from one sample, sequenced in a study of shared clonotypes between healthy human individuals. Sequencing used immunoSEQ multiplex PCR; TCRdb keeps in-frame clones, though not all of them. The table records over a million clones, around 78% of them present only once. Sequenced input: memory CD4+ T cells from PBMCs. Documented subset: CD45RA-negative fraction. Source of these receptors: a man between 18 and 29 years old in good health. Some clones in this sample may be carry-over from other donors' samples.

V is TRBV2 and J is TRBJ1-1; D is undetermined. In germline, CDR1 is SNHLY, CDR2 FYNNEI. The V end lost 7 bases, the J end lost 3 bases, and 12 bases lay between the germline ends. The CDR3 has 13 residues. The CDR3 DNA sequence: TGTGCCAGCAACTTTGAGGTGGACACTGAAGCTTTCTTT. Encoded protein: CASNFEVDTEAFF.

The CDR3: CSVANGGYEQYF. The DNA for the CDR3 is TGCAGCGTTGCAAATGGTGGCTACGAGCAGTACTTC. V gene TRBV29-1 combines with J gene TRBJ2-7; unclear D gene. CDR3 length: 12 amino acids. The germline V gene encodes CDR1 SQVTM and CDR2 ANQGSEA. V was shortened by 4 bases and J by 3 bases, with 10 bases between the two germline ends.

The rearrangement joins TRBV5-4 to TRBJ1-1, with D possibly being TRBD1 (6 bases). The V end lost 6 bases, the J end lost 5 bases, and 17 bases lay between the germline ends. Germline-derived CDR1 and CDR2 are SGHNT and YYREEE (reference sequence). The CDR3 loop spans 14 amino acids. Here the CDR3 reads CASTERGGSTEAFF. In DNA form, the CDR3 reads TGTGCCAGCACCGAAAGGGGGGGGTCAACTGAAGCTTTCTTT.

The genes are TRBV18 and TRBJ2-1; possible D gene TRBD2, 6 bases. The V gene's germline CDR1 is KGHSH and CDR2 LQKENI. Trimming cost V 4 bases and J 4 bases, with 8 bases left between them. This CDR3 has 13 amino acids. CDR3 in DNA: TGTGCCAGCTCACGGGGGGAGTACAATGAGCAGTTCTTC. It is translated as CASSRGEYNEQFF.

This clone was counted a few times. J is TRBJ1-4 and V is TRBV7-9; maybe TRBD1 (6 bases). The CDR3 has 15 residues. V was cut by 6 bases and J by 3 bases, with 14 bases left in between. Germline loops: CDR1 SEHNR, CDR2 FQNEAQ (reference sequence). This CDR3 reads CASSSTGVPNEKLFF. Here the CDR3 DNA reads TGTGCCAGCAGTTCGACAGGAGTCCCTAATGAAAAACTGTTTTTT.

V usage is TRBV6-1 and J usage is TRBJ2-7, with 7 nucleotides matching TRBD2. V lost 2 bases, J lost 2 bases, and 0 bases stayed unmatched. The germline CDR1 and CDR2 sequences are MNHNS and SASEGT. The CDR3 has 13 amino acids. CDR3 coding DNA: TGTGCCAGCAGTGAACGGGGGGCCTACGAGCAGTACTTC. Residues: CASSERGAYEQYF.

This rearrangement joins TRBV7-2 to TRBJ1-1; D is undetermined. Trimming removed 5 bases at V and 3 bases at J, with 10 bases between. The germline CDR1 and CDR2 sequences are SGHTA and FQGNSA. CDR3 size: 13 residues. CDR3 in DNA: TGTGCCAGCAGCCAACAGCAATACACTGAAGCTTTCTTT. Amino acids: CASSQQQYTEAFF.

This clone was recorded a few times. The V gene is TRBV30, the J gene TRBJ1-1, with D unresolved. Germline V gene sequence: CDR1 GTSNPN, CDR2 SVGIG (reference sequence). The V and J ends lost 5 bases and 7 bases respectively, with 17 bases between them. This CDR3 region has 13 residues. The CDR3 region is CAWRGRMSGEAFF. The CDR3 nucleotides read TGTGCCTGGCGCGGCAGGATGAGTGGTGAAGCTTTCTTT.

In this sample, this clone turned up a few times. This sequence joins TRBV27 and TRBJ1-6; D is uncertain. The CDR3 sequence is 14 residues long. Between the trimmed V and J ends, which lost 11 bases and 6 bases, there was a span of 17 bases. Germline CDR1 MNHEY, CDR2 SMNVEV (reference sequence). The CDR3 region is CAAKRAGSNSPLHF. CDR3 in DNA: TGTGCCGCCAAGAGGGCCGGCTCTAATTCACCCCTCCACTTT.

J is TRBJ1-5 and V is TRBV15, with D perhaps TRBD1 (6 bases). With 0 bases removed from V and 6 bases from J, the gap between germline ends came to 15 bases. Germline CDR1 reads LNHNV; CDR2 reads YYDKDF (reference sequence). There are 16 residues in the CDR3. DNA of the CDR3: TGTGCCACCAGCAGAGATGAGGGGGATAGAGGTCAGCCCCAGCATTTT. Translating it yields CATSRDEGDRGQPQHF.

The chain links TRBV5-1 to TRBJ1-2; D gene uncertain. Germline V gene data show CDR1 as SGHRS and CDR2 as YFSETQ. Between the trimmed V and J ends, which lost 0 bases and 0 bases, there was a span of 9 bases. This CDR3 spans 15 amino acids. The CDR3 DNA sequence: TGCGCCAGCAGCTTGGGACTGTTAGCTAACTATGGCTACACCTTC. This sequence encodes CASSLGLLANYGYTF.

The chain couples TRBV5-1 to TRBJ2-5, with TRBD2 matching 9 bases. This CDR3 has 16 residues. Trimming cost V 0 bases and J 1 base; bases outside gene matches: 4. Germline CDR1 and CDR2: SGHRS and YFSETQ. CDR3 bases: TGCGCCAGCAGCTTGGTTGGTAGCGGGAGCCAAGAGACCCAGTACTTC. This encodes CASSLVGSGSQETQYF.

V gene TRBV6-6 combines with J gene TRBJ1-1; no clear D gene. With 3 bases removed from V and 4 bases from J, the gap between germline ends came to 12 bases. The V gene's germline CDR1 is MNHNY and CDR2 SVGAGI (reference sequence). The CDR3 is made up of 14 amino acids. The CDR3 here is CASSYGDRPTEAFF. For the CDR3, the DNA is TGTGCCAGCAGTTATGGGGATCGGCCCACTGAAGCTTTCTTT.